Listed below are T cell receptor beta chains from one sample, sequenced in a study of cytomegalovirus exposure and HLA in healthy donors. Sequencing was performed with immunoSEQ multiplex PCR; in TCRdb, only in-frame clones are kept and a portion is missing. The data contain 55,000 to 85,000 clones, about 95% of them singletons. Material for sequencing was PBMCs. These receptors were taken from a woman aged 18-29 years in good health and CMV-seronegative. Both conserved end residues are part of each CDR3. A D gene is named only where the DNA matches it firmly. Clone sizes are given selectively: once, few, many, or a class where the clone is expanded.

d_call: TRBD2
clone_size: NA
j_call: TRBJ2-7
v_call: TRBV28
cdr3_length: 14
cdr3_nt: TGTGCCAGCAGTTCCCTAGCGGTCGACTACGAGCAGTACTTC
cdr3_aa: CASSSLAVDYEQYF

d_call: TRBD2
clone_size: NA
j_call: TRBJ2-2
v_call: TRBV27
cdr3_length: 21
cdr3_nt: TGTCCCAAGAGCGGGTCGGACGGACTAGCGGGAGGGCTTAATTGCACCGGGGAGCTGTTTTTT
cdr3_aa: CPKSGSDGLAGGLNCTGELFF

d_call: NA
clone_size: NA
j_call: TRBJ1-2
v_call: TRBV4-2
cdr3_length: 16
cdr3_nt: TGTGCCAGCACCCCCTCGTTGACAGACAATTACTATGGCTACACCTTC
cdr3_aa: CASTPSLTDNYYGYTF

d_call: TRBD1
clone_size: NA
j_call: TRBJ1-5
v_call: TRBV10-3
cdr3_length: 14
cdr3_nt: TGTGCCATCAGTGAACAGGGGTCTAATCAGCCCCAGCATTTT
cdr3_aa: CAISEQGSNQPQHF

d_call: NA
clone_size: NA
j_call: TRBJ2-1
v_call: TRBV6-1
cdr3_length: 14
cdr3_nt: TGTGCCAGCAGGCAAAGAATCGGTTACAATGAGCAGTTCTTC
cdr3_aa: CASRQRIGYNEQFF

d_call: TRBD2
clone_size: NA
j_call: TRBJ2-1
v_call: TRBV20-1
cdr3_length: 11
cdr3_nt: TGCAGTGCTAGCCGGGGGGTTGAGCAGTTCTTC
cdr3_aa: CSASRGVEQFF

d_call: TRBD1
clone_size: NA
j_call: TRBJ2-5
v_call: TRBV7-7
cdr3_length: 14
cdr3_nt: TGTGCTAGCAGTACCACAGGGGTCCTCGAGACCCAGTACTTC
cdr3_aa: CASSTTGVLETQYF

d_call: TRBD2
clone_size: NA
j_call: TRBJ2-5
v_call: TRBV7-2
cdr3_length: 14
cdr3_nt: TGTGCCAGCAGCTTGACTAGCGGCCAAGAGACCCAGTACTTC
cdr3_aa: CASSLTSGQETQYF

d_call: NA
clone_size: NA
j_call: TRBJ1-1
v_call: TRBV5-4
cdr3_length: 14
cdr3_nt: TGTGCCAGCAGCTTGGCCCAAATGAACACTGAAGCTTTCTTT
cdr3_aa: CASSLAQMNTEAFF

d_call: NA
clone_size: NA
j_call: TRBJ1-3
v_call: TRBV4-2
cdr3_length: 14
cdr3_nt: TGTGCCAGCAGCCAAGCCGTAGACAGAAACACCATATATTTT
cdr3_aa: CASSQAVDRNTIYF

d_call: NA
clone_size: NA
j_call: TRBJ2-1
v_call: TRBV7-5
cdr3_length: 19
cdr3_nt: TGTGCCAGAAGCTACCGGACTAGCGGGAGCGTGACCTCCTACAATGAGCAGTTCTTC
cdr3_aa: CARSYRTSGSVTSYNEQFF

d_call: TRBD1
clone_size: NA
j_call: TRBJ1-2
v_call: TRBV18
cdr3_length: 13
cdr3_nt: TGTGCCAGCTCACTTCGACAGGGGGATGGCTACACCTTC
cdr3_aa: CASSLRQGDGYTF

d_call: NA
clone_size: once
j_call: TRBJ1-5
v_call: TRBV5-6
cdr3_length: 16
cdr3_nt: TGTGCCAGCAGCTTGTACTCGGGGGGTCCGAATCAGCCCCAGCATTTT
cdr3_aa: CASSLYSGGPNQPQHF

d_call: NA
clone_size: NA
j_call: TRBJ1-1
v_call: TRBV29-1
cdr3_length: 12
cdr3_nt: TGCAGCGCATCGACAGGTCCCCGAGAAGCTTTCTTT
cdr3_aa: CSASTGPREAFF

d_call: NA
clone_size: NA
j_call: TRBJ2-1
v_call: TRBV27
cdr3_length: 13
cdr3_nt: TGTGCCAGCAGTTTGCTAGCATGGAATGAGCAGTTCTTC
cdr3_aa: CASSLLAWNEQFF

d_call: NA
clone_size: NA
j_call: TRBJ2-7
v_call: TRBV2
cdr3_length: 13
cdr3_nt: TGTGCCAGCAGTGAAGTCTTCAGCTACGAGCAGTACTTC
cdr3_aa: CASSEVFSYEQYF

d_call: TRBD1
clone_size: NA
j_call: TRBJ2-7
v_call: TRBV7-2
cdr3_length: 16
cdr3_nt: TGTGCCAGCAGCTTAGCCAAGACAGGGGCCTCCTACGAGCAGTACTTC
cdr3_aa: CASSLAKTGASYEQYF

d_call: NA
clone_size: NA
j_call: TRBJ2-3
v_call: TRBV13
cdr3_length: 15
cdr3_nt: TGTGCCAGCAGCATCTCGGGACTCGACACAGATACGCAGTATTTT
cdr3_aa: CASSISGLDTDTQYF

d_call: NA
clone_size: NA
j_call: TRBJ1-1
v_call: TRBV6-4
cdr3_length: 17
cdr3_nt: TGTGCCAGCAGCCGCCAACCCCTCGGGGAGATGAACACTGAAGCTTTCTTT
cdr3_aa: CASSRQPLGEMNTEAFF

d_call: NA
clone_size: NA
j_call: TRBJ1-4
v_call: TRBV28
cdr3_length: 17
cdr3_nt: TGTGCCAGCAGTTTATACCCGGGGACTACAACTAATGAAAAACTGTTTTTT
cdr3_aa: CASSLYPGTTTNEKLFF

d_call: NA
clone_size: NA
j_call: TRBJ1-1
v_call: TRBV11-2
cdr3_length: 14
cdr3_nt: TGTGCCAGCAACTTTATTGGGGGACAAGAGGAAGCTTTCTTT
cdr3_aa: CASNFIGGQEEAFF

d_call: NA
clone_size: NA
j_call: TRBJ1-1
v_call: TRBV2
cdr3_length: 16
cdr3_nt: TGTGCCAGCAGTGATTTTAATCACGGGGGGCCCACTGAAGCTTTCTTT
cdr3_aa: CASSDFNHGGPTEAFF

d_call: TRBD1
clone_size: NA
j_call: TRBJ1-6
v_call: TRBV27
cdr3_length: 13
cdr3_nt: TGTGCCAGCAGCTGGGACGTCAGGGGGCGCCTCCACTTT
cdr3_aa: CASSWDVRGRLHF

d_call: NA
clone_size: NA
j_call: TRBJ1-4
v_call: TRBV7-2
cdr3_length: 15
cdr3_nt: TGTGCCAGCAGCTTAGAGGTGGGGGGTAATGAAAAACTGTTTTTT
cdr3_aa: CASSLEVGGNEKLFF

d_call: NA
clone_size: NA
j_call: TRBJ1-1
v_call: TRBV27
cdr3_length: 13
cdr3_nt: TGTGCCAGCAGTTTGACAGGGAACACTGAAGCTTTCTTT
cdr3_aa: CASSLTGNTEAFF

d_call: NA
clone_size: NA
j_call: TRBJ1-2
v_call: TRBV5-6
cdr3_length: 13
cdr3_nt: TGTGCCAGCAGCTCAGACTCAGATGGAACCTACACCTTC
cdr3_aa: CASSSDSDGTYTF

d_call: NA
clone_size: NA
j_call: TRBJ2-5
v_call: TRBV5-4
cdr3_length: 14
cdr3_nt: TGTGCCAGCAGCTTACAGGGAGGGATAGAGACCCAGTACTTC
cdr3_aa: CASSLQGGIETQYF

d_call: NA
clone_size: NA
j_call: TRBJ1-4
v_call: TRBV19
cdr3_length: 14
cdr3_nt: TGTGCCAGTAGTATGGGCCAGGGTAATGAAAAACTGTTTTTT
cdr3_aa: CASSMGQGNEKLFF

d_call: NA
clone_size: NA
j_call: TRBJ2-7
v_call: TRBV29-1
cdr3_length: 14
cdr3_nt: TGCAGCGTTCGACAGGTCTTGGACTCCTACGAGCAGTACTTC
cdr3_aa: CSVRQVLDSYEQYF

d_call: NA
clone_size: NA
j_call: TRBJ2-3
v_call: TRBV6-1
cdr3_length: 15
cdr3_nt: TGTGCCAGCAGTGTCTTAGCGGCCAACACAGATACGCAGTATTTT
cdr3_aa: CASSVLAANTDTQYF

d_call: NA
clone_size: NA
j_call: TRBJ1-5
v_call: TRBV19
cdr3_length: 15
cdr3_nt: TGTGCCAGTAGTATGGGGCAGGGAAGGGGCCAGCCCCAGCATTTT
cdr3_aa: CASSMGQGRGQPQHF

d_call: TRBD1
clone_size: NA
j_call: TRBJ2-2
v_call: TRBV7-9
cdr3_length: 16
cdr3_nt: TGTGCCAGCAGCCCAGTGGGACAGGGTGGCACCGGGGAGCTGTTTTTT
cdr3_aa: CASSPVGQGGTGELFF

d_call: TRBD2
clone_size: NA
j_call: TRBJ2-1
v_call: TRBV2
cdr3_length: 17
cdr3_nt: TGTGCCAGCAGTGTAGCCCCTACTAGCGGGAGTTGGGATGAGCAGTTCTTC
cdr3_aa: CASSVAPTSGSWDEQFF

d_call: NA
clone_size: NA
j_call: TRBJ2-1
v_call: TRBV20-1
cdr3_length: 10
cdr3_nt: TGCAGTGCTGTAGACAATGAGCAGTTCTTC
cdr3_aa: CSAVDNEQFF

d_call: TRBD1
clone_size: NA
j_call: TRBJ2-5
v_call: TRBV4-3
cdr3_length: 15
cdr3_nt: TGCGCCAGCAGCCAAGGACAGGGGGACCAAGAGACCCAGTACTTC
cdr3_aa: CASSQGQGDQETQYF

d_call: TRBD2
clone_size: NA
j_call: TRBJ2-7
v_call: TRBV6-1
cdr3_length: 13
cdr3_nt: TGTGCCAGTCGGAGGACTAGCGCCGCCGAGCAGTACTTC
cdr3_aa: CASRRTSAAEQYF

d_call: NA
clone_size: NA
j_call: TRBJ1-1
v_call: TRBV19
cdr3_length: 14
cdr3_nt: TGTGCCAGTAGTCTCCGGGGGGGGCGCACTGAAGCTTTCTTT
cdr3_aa: CASSLRGGRTEAFF

d_call: TRBD2
clone_size: NA
j_call: TRBJ2-5
v_call: TRBV29-1
cdr3_length: 12
cdr3_nt: TGCAGCGTTCTAGCGGGGGGAGAGACCCAGTACTTC
cdr3_aa: CSVLAGGETQYF

d_call: NA
clone_size: NA
j_call: TRBJ2-2
v_call: TRBV28
cdr3_length: 15
cdr3_nt: TGTGCCAGCACCTCCCCGACTACTTGGACCGGGGAGCTGTTTTTT
cdr3_aa: CASTSPTTWTGELFF

d_call: NA
clone_size: NA
j_call: TRBJ2-7
v_call: TRBV27
cdr3_length: 13
cdr3_nt: TGTGCCAGCAGGGGGGGGGCCCCCTACGAGCAGTACTTC
cdr3_aa: CASRGGAPYEQYF

d_call: TRBD1
clone_size: once
j_call: TRBJ1-2
v_call: TRBV6-5
cdr3_length: 14
cdr3_nt: TGTGCCAGCAGTTCAGGGGGCATGGACTATGGCTACACCTTC
cdr3_aa: CASSSGGMDYGYTF

d_call: NA
clone_size: NA
j_call: TRBJ1-1
v_call: TRBV27
cdr3_length: 12
cdr3_nt: TGTGCCAGCAGTTTCCGCGCCGGTGAAGCTTTCTTT
cdr3_aa: CASSFRAGEAFF

d_call: TRBD1
clone_size: once
j_call: TRBJ2-7
v_call: TRBV5-6
cdr3_length: 17
cdr3_nt: TGTGCCAGCAGCACCGACAGGGACCGATCGTCTTCGTACGAGCAGTACTTC
cdr3_aa: CASSTDRDRSSSYEQYF

d_call: TRBD1
clone_size: NA
j_call: TRBJ1-5
v_call: TRBV7-9
cdr3_length: 15
cdr3_nt: TGTGCCAGCAGCTCACAGGGGGATGCCAATCAGCCCCAGCATTTT
cdr3_aa: CASSSQGDANQPQHF

d_call: NA
clone_size: once
j_call: TRBJ1-2
v_call: TRBV27
cdr3_length: 11
cdr3_nt: TGTGCCAGCCGGGAGGGAAAAGGCTACACCTTC
cdr3_aa: CASREGKGYTF

d_call: TRBD1
clone_size: NA
j_call: TRBJ2-7
v_call: TRBV29-1
cdr3_length: 14
cdr3_nt: TGCAGCGTAAAAACGGGACAGGGAAGGAACGAGCAGTACTTC
cdr3_aa: CSVKTGQGRNEQYF

d_call: NA
clone_size: NA
j_call: TRBJ1-4
v_call: TRBV30
cdr3_length: 13
cdr3_nt: TGTGCCTGGAGTGACAGCGGTAATGAAAAACTGTTTTTT
cdr3_aa: CAWSDSGNEKLFF

d_call: NA
clone_size: NA
j_call: TRBJ2-7
v_call: TRBV27
cdr3_length: 13
cdr3_nt: TGTGCCAGCAGTTATTCAGGTCTCTACGAGCAGTACTTC
cdr3_aa: CASSYSGLYEQYF

d_call: NA
clone_size: NA
j_call: TRBJ2-3
v_call: TRBV10-3
cdr3_length: 14
cdr3_nt: TGTGCCATCAGTGAGGGGGCTAGCACAGATACGCAGTATTTT
cdr3_aa: CAISEGASTDTQYF

d_call: TRBD1
clone_size: NA
j_call: TRBJ2-5
v_call: TRBV29-1
cdr3_length: 11
cdr3_nt: TGCAGCGACAGGGGCGCGGAGACCCAGTACTTC
cdr3_aa: CSDRGAETQYF

d_call: NA
clone_size: NA
j_call: TRBJ1-3
v_call: TRBV19
cdr3_length: 16
cdr3_nt: TGTGCCAGTAGCGAAGTGGGCCAGGGGACTGGAAACACCATATATTTT
cdr3_aa: CASSEVGQGTGNTIYF

d_call: TRBD2
clone_size: NA
j_call: TRBJ2-1
v_call: TRBV27
cdr3_length: 15
cdr3_nt: TGTGCCAGCAGTTTTCGACTAGCGGGAGGCGATGAGCAGTTCTTC
cdr3_aa: CASSFRLAGGDEQFF

d_call: TRBD2
clone_size: NA
j_call: TRBJ2-5
v_call: TRBV28
cdr3_length: 15
cdr3_nt: TGTGCCAGCAGTTTCCCGGGACTAGCTGAAGAGACCCAGTACTTC
cdr3_aa: CASSFPGLAEETQYF

d_call: TRBD2
clone_size: NA
j_call: TRBJ2-1
v_call: TRBV5-6
cdr3_length: 17
cdr3_nt: TGTGCCAGCAGCCTTGGAGCTGAGCGGGAGTACCACAATGAGCAGTTCTTC
cdr3_aa: CASSLGAEREYHNEQFF

d_call: TRBD1
clone_size: NA
j_call: TRBJ2-7
v_call: TRBV9
cdr3_length: 15
cdr3_nt: TGTGCCAGCAGCGTTGGGACAGTCCACTCCTACGAGCAGTACTTC
cdr3_aa: CASSVGTVHSYEQYF

d_call: NA
clone_size: NA
j_call: TRBJ2-2
v_call: TRBV11-2
cdr3_length: 16
cdr3_nt: TGTGCCAGCAGCTCCGCCGTGACGGGAATGGCCGGGGAGCTGTTTTTT
cdr3_aa: CASSSAVTGMAGELFF

d_call: TRBD1
clone_size: NA
j_call: TRBJ1-2
v_call: TRBV18
cdr3_length: 13
cdr3_nt: TGTGCCAGCTCATCAGCAGGGGGCGATGGCTACACCTTC
cdr3_aa: CASSSAGGDGYTF

d_call: NA
clone_size: NA
j_call: TRBJ2-7
v_call: TRBV27
cdr3_length: 17
cdr3_nt: TGTGCCAGCAGCTACTTCTCCGGGTCAAGTTCTACCTACGAGCAGTACTTC
cdr3_aa: CASSYFSGSSSTYEQYF